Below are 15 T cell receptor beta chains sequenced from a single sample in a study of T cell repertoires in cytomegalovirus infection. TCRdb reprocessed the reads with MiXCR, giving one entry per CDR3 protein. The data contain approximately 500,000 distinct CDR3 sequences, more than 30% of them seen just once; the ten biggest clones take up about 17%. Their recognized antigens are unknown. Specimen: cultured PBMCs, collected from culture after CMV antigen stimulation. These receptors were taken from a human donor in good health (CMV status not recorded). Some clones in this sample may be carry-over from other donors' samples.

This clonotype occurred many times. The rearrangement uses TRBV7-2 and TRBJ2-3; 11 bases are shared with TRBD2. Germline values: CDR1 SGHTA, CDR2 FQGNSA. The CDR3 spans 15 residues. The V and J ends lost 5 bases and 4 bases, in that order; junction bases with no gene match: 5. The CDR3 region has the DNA TGTGCCAGCAGCCCTACTAGCGGGAGCGCAGATACGCAGTATTTT. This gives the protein CASSPTSGSADTQYF.

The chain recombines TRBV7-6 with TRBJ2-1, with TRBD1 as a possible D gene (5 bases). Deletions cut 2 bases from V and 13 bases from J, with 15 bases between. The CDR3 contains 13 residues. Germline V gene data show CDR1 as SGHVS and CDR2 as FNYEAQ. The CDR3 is CASSLSPRQTQFF. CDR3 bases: TGTGCCAGCAGCTTAAGTCCCCGACAGACCCAGTTCTTC.

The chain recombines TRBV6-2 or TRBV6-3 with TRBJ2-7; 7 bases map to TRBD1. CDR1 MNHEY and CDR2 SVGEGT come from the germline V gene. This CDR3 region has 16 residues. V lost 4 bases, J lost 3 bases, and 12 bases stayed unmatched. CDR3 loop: CASSFPPYRDSYEQYV. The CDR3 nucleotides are TGTGCCAGCAGTTTCCCACCGTACCGGGACAGCTACGAGCAGTACGTC.

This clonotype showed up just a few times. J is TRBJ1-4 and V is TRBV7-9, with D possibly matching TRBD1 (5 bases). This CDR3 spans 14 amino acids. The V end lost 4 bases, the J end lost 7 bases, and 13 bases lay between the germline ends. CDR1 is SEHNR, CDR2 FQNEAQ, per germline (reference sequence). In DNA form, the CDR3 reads TGTGCCAGCAGCTCCGGGACGGTGGGTGAAAAACTGTTTTTT. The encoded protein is CASSSGTVGEKLFF.

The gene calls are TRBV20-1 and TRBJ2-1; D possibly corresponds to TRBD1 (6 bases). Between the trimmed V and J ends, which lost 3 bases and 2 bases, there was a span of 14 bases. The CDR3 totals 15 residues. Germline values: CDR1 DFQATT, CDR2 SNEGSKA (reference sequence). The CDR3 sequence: CSASSAGETYNEQFF. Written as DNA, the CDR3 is TGCAGTGCTAGTTCGGCAGGGGAAACCTACAATGAGCAGTTCTTC.

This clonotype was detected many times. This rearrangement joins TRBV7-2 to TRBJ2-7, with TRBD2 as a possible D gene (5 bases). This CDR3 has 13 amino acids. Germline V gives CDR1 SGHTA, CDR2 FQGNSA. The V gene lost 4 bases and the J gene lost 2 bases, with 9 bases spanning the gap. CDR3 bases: TGTGCCAGCAGCTCAGCGGTAGCCTACGAGCAGTACTTC. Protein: CASSSAVAYEQYF.

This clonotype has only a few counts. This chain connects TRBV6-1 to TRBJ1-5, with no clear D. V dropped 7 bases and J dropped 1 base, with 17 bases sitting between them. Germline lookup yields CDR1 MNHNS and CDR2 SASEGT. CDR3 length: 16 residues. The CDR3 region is CASTLGSLGSNQPQHF. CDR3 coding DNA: TGTGCCAGCACTTTGGGGAGTTTGGGGAGCAATCAGCCCCAGCATTTT.

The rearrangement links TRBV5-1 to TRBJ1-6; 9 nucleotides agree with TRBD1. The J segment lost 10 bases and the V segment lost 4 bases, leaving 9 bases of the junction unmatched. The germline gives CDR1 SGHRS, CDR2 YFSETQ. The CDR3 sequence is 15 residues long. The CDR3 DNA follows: TGCGCCAGCAGCCTGTCTGAGGACAGGGGATCACCCCTCCACTTT. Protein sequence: CASSLSEDRGSPLHF.

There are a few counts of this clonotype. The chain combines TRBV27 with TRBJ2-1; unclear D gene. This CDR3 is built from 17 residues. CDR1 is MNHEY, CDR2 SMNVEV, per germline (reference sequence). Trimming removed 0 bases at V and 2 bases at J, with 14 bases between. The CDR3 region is CASSLSFQVFAYNEQFF. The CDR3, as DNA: TGTGCCAGCAGTTTATCGTTCCAGGTTTTCGCCTACAATGAGCAGTTCTTC.

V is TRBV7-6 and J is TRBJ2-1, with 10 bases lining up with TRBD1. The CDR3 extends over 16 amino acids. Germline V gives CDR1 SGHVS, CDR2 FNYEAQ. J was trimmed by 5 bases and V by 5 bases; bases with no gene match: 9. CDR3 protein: CASSPTGQGRNNEQFF. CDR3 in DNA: TGTGCCAGCAGCCCTACGGGACAGGGGAGGAACAATGAGCAGTTCTTC.

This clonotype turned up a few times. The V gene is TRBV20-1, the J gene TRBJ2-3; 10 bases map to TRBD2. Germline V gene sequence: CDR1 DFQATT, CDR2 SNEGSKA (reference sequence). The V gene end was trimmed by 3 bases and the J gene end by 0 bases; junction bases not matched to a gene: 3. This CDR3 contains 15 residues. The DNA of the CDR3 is TGCAGTGCTAGGCGGACTAGCGGAAGCACAGATACGCAGTATTTT. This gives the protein CSARRTSGSTDTQYF.

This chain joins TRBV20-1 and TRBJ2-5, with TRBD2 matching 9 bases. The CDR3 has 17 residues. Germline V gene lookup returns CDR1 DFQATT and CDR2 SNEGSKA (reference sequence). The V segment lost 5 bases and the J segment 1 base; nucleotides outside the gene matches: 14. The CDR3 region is CSASGTSRELPQETQYF. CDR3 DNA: TGCAGTGCTTCCGGGACTAGCCGAGAACTGCCCCAAGAGACCCAGTACTTC.

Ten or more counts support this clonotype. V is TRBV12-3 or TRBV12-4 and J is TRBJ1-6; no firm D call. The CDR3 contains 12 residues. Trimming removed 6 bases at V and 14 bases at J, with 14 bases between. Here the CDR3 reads CASRLQYSSLHF. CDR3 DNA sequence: TGTGCCAGCAGACTTCAATACTCATCCCTCCACTTT.

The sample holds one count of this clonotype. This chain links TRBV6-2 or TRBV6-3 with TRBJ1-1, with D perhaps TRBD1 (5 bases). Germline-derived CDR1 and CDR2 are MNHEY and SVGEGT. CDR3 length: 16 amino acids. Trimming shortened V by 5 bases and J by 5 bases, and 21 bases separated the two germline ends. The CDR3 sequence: CASSDPNSWGSTEAFF. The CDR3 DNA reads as TGTGCCAGCAGTGACCCCAACTCGTGGGGGAGTACTGAAGCTTTCTTT.

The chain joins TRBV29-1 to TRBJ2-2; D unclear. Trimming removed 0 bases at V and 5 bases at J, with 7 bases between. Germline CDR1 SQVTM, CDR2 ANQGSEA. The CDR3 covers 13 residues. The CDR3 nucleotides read TGCAGCGTTGAAGATGGGCGGACCGGGGAGCTGTTTTTT. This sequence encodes CSVEDGRTGELFF.